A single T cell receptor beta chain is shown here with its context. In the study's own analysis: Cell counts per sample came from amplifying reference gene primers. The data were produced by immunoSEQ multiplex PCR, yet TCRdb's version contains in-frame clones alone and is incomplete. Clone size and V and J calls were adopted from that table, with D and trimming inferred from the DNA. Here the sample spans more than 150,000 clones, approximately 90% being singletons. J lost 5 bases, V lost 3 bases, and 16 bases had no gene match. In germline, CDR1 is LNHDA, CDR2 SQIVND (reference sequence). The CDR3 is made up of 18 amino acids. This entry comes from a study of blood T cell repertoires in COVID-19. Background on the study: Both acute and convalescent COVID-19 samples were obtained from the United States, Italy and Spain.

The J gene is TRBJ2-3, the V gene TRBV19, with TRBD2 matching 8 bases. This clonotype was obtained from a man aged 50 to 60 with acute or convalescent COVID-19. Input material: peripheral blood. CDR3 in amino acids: CASSMARITGGPKDTQYF. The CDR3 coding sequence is TGTGCCAGTAGTATGGCGAGAATTACGGGAGGGCCAAAAGATACGCAGTATTTT.